Listed below are T cell receptor beta chains from one sample, sequenced in a study of control samples from healthy donors and cancer patients. Some clones are missing from TCRdb's copy, which holds only in-frame ones; the method was immunoSEQ multiplex PCR. The repertoire holds about 130,000 clones, 75% to 95% seen once, with 2% to 3% in the top ten. Material for sequencing was blood. The origin of the receptors is a man between 18 and 29 years old in good health. Both conserved end residues are trimmed from each CDR3.

TRBV6-6	TRBJ2-3	ASSLKLTGGSDTQY
TRBV5-1	TRBJ2-3	ASSLGAGGSDTQY
TRBV15	TRBJ2-3	ATSRYTFRDRGADTQY
TRBV6-6	TRBJ2-7	ASSYSTGPPSYEQY
TRBV12-3/TRBV12-4	TRBJ2-5	ASSLEFQETQY
TRBV15	TRBJ2-1	ATSRGPGGTSGVRQF
TRBV28	TRBJ1-4	ASTKVLVTGGPGEKLF
TRBV4-1	TRBJ2-3	ASSQDGGKTDTQY
TRBV28	TRBJ1-5	ASSREQAQH
TRBV5-1	TRBJ2-5	ASSPTLAGGQETQY
TRBV5-4	TRBJ1-6	ASSLGGQGNSPLH
TRBV7-3	TRBJ2-1	ASSLQAGGHNEQF
TRBV10-1	TRBJ2-7	ASSEGTSRREQY
TRBV12-5	TRBJ2-4	ASGLKSTEDRGGIQY
TRBV19	TRBJ2-5	ASSSRDRQETQY
TRBV18	TRBJ1-5	ASSPSTDSNQPQH
TRBV21-1	TRBJ1-6	ASSPLTPPRQPQMYSPLH
TRBV7-8	TRBJ1-1	ASSLGVRYTEAF
TRBV4-1	TRBJ1-2	ASRPGQGPGSYT
TRBV11-3	TRBJ2-1	ASSLDNEQF
TRBV5-4	TRBJ1-1	ASSSAARMNTEAF
TRBV6-5	TRBJ2-1	ASSYSSRGAYNEQF
TRBV9	TRBJ2-1	ASSFEAGTGDNEQF
TRBV3-1/TRBV3-2	TRBJ2-5	ASGAGGGYQETQY
TRBV28	TRBJ2-3	ASRAGVFTDTQY
TRBV9	TRBJ1-1	ASSVGQMNTEAF
TRBV27	TRBJ1-1	ASSSLALSTEAF
TRBV2	TRBJ1-4	ASIRDRHATNEKLF
TRBV3-1/TRBV3-2	TRBJ2-5	ASSAGTSDQETQY
TRBV6-2/TRBV6-3	TRBJ1-2	ASSSSGVYGYT
TRBV5-4	TRBJ2-1	ASSLNGGGLYNEQF
TRBV6-2/TRBV6-3	TRBJ2-3	ASSFQTSGRPSTDTQY
TRBV28	TRBJ1-2	ASSLGTGMGYT
TRBV10-1	TRBJ2-3	ASSGSVTDTQY
TRBV5-1	TRBJ1-3	ASSLSTGGASGNTIY
TRBV2	TRBJ2-1	ASSDPPSTLRNEQF
TRBV18	TRBJ2-7	ASSPASGGTYEQY
TRBV18	TRBJ2-1	ASSPRTGGYNEQF
TRBV6-1	TRBJ1-4	ASRGGRLNEKLF
TRBV6-5	TRBJ2-5	ASSYSKLQGTQY
TRBV19	TRBJ1-6	ASSSGTEGNSPLH
TRBV24-1	TRBJ2-3	ATGQGSSDTQY
TRBV6-5	TRBJ2-4	ASIGRGNIQY
TRBV6-5	TRBJ2-4	ASSYSALAAKNIQY
TRBV6-2/TRBV6-3	TRBJ1-2	ASSYLRDSYGYT